Detailed here is one T cell receptor (beta chain). These data are taken from a study of blood T cells in healthy people across ages. Germline CDR1 and CDR2: LGHNA and YNFKEQ. V was clipped by 4 bases and J by 1 base, with 13 bases between them. The length of the CDR3 is 15 residues. It was with a sample-barcoded 5' primer and a J-beta primer mix that a second PCR of roughly 7 to 12 cycles was run. Using its own MiXCR run on the 5' RACE reads, TCRdb lists one record per CDR3 protein. The profile shows approximately 680,000 distinct CDR3 sequences, less than 40% of them singletons. The sample was blood. The rearrangement links TRBV4-2 to TRBJ2-5; maybe TRBD1 (5 bases). This receptor was obtained from a woman aged 80 or over in good health. The CDR3 reads CASSRTLGAQETQYF. The CDR3 nucleotides are TGTGCCAGCAGCCGGACACTTGGGGCCCAAGAGACCCAGTACTTC.